This passage covers 9 T cell receptor beta chains from one sample sequenced in a study of blood T cell repertoires in COVID-19 (TCRdb year 2020). The library was made by the immunoSEQ multiplex PCR assay. TCRdb's version of the immuneACCESS table is confined to in-frame rearrangements and falls short of the full clone set. An unresolved V gene accounts for under half of the shortfall where checked; the remainder is of unknown origin. This sample has under 400,000 clones in its table, and around 88% of those were observed once. The top ten hold 1.5% to 2% of the sample. Material: peripheral blood. All receptors come from a woman in her 30s with COVID-19, enrolled during active disease.

The chain combines TRBV18 with TRBJ1-6; D is ambiguous. CDR3 size: 14 residues. V shed 3 bases and J shed 0 bases, with 3 bases lying between them. In germline, CDR1 is KGHSH, CDR2 LQKENI. CDR3 residues: CASSPSSYNSPLHF. The DNA of the CDR3 is TGTGCCAGCTCACCGAGCTCCTATAATTCACCCCTCCACTTT.

The chain employs TRBV19 and TRBJ1-2; 7 bases map to TRBD1. This CDR3 contains 14 residues. V trimming: 4 bases; J trimming: 5 bases; junction bases outside the gene matches: 7. CDR1 and CDR2 (germline): LNHDA, SQIVND (reference sequence). CDR3 in DNA: TGTGCCAGTAGTAGACGGCAGGGGGATTATGGCTACACCTTC. Translated: CASSRRQGDYGYTF.

The J gene is TRBJ2-5, the V gene TRBV7-9; 12 bases align to TRBD2. This CDR3 has 18 residues. In germline, CDR1 is SEHNR, CDR2 FQNEAQ (reference sequence). V trimming: 1 base; J trimming: 0 bases; junction bases outside the gene matches: 6. The CDR3 loop is CASSLGRLAGAYQETQYF. The CDR3, as DNA: TGTGCCAGCAGCTTAGGGAGACTAGCGGGGGCCTACCAAGAGACCCAGTACTTC. Full variable domain (rest looked up from reference TRBV7-9 and TRBJ2-5): DTGVSQNPRHKITKRGQNVTFRCDPISEHNRLYWYRQTLGQGPEFLTYFQNEAQLEKSRLLSDRFSAERPKGSFSTLEIQRTEQGDSAMYLCASSLGRLAGAYQETQYFGPGTRLLVL.

This chain links TRBV5-8 with TRBJ1-1; the match to TRBD1 covers 8 bases. There are 14 residues in the CDR3. Germline V lookup: CDR1 SGHTS, CDR2 YDEGEE. Unmatched junction bases numbered 4, after V lost 2 bases and J lost 4 bases. The CDR3 reads CASSFGQGGTEAFF. The CDR3 region has the DNA TGTGCCAGCAGCTTCGGACAGGGAGGCACTGAAGCTTTCTTT.

This rearrangement joins TRBV4-2 to TRBJ1-6, with TRBD1 as a possible D gene (5 bases). The CDR3 loop spans 18 amino acids. V lost 0 bases, J lost 0 bases, and 12 bases lay in between. Germline V CDR1 and CDR2: LGHNA, YNFKEQ. This chain's CDR3 is CASSQDGAGSSYNSPLHF. CDR3 DNA: TGTGCCAGCAGCCAAGATGGGGCCGGTAGCTCCTATAATTCACCCCTCCACTTT.

The chain carries TRBV9 and TRBJ1-3, with 10 bases that match TRBD1. Germline assignment: CDR1 SGDLS and CDR2 YYNGEE. After removal of 4 bases from V and 3 bases from J, the junction contained 4 bases not matched to a gene. The CDR3 spans 15 residues. CDR3 sequence (DNA): TGTGCCAGCAGCACCGGACAGGGGGGTGGAAACACCATATATTTT. It codes for CASSTGQGGGNTIYF. Full variable domain (outside the CDR3, taken from reference TRBV9 and TRBJ1-3): DSGVTQTPKHLITATGQRVTLRCSPRSGDLSVYWYQQSLDQGLQFLIQYYNGEERAKGNILERFSAQQFPDLHSELNLSSLELGDSALYFCASSTGQGGGNTIYFGEGSWLTVV.

This clone came up once. The chain couples TRBV6-1 to TRBJ2-5; TRBD2 might be the D (6 bases). V gave up 1 base and J gave up 3 bases, with 12 bases separating them. The CDR3 runs 15 residues. Looked up from germline, CDR1 is MNHNS and CDR2 is SASEGT. The CDR3 DNA sequence: TGTGCCAGCAGTGAAGTTGGAGGGCCGGAAGAGACCCAGTACTTC. It translates to CASSEVGGPEETQYF.

The V gene is TRBV3-1 (or the pseudogene TRBV3-2), the J gene TRBJ2-7; 7 bases match TRBD1. V lost 3 bases and J lost 3; bases outside the gene matches: 2. The CDR3 is 13 residues long. Germline V gene sequence: CDR1 LGHDT, CDR2 YNNKEL (reference sequence). CDR3 nucleotide sequence: TGTGCCAGCAGCCAGGGACAGTTCTACGAGCAGTACTTC. It yields the protein CASSQGQFYEQYF.

J is TRBJ1-6 and V is TRBV27; D perhaps matches TRBD1 (5 bases). The germline gives CDR1 MNHEY, CDR2 SMNVEV (reference sequence). The CDR3 totals 13 residues. V was trimmed by 5 bases and J by 11 bases, leaving 13 bases between them. The CDR3 loop is CASSHRGGPPLHF. In DNA, the CDR3 is TGTGCCAGCAGTCATCGGGGGGGTCCACCCCTCCACTTT.